This TCR beta chain was obtained from a study of T-cell reconstitution after alpha-beta-depleted transplantation in children. TCRbeta library construction was performed incorporating unique molecular identifiers. TCRdb processed the PCR reads anew with MiXCR; each CDR3 protein has one entry. The profile shows some 520,000 distinct CDR3 sequences, about 33% of them singletons. The V end was cut by 0 bases, the J end by 4 bases, with 13 bases between. Germline V gene lookup returns CDR1 MNHEY and CDR2 SVGAGI. CDR3 length: 16 residues. This sequence originates from a human donor who donated a stem cell graft to a child with aplastic anemia. J is TRBJ1-3 and V is TRBV6-5; the D is unclear. This specimen was PBMCs from the stem cell graft donor, taken from the stem cell graft. The CDR3 DNA reads TGTGCCAGCAGTTACTCATCAGGAAGTGTAGGAAACACCATATATTTT. Protein product: CASSYSSGSVGNTIYF.